Sequencing of this T cell receptor (beta chain) was carried out in a study of shared clonotypes between healthy human individuals. Cells designated naive CD8 were CD45RO-negative and were positively selected for CCR7, with terminally differentiated effector memory CD45RA+ cells excluded. The CDR3 runs to 16 residues. Trimming at V came to 6 bases and at J to 2 bases, leaving 8 bases not matched to a gene. Germline values: CDR1 ENHRY, CDR2 SYGVKD. Clones were sequenced by immunoSEQ multiplex PCR, and TCRdb holds only the in-frame ones, with some missing. This sample has more than 500,000 clones, with approximately 95% found just once.

Sequencing was carried out using naive CD8+ T cells sorted from blood. The sequence derives from a woman aged 30 to 39 in good health. The gene calls are TRBV10-3 and TRBJ2-1; 9 nucleotides agree with TRBD2. The CDR3 DNA reads TGTGCCATCAGCTCGACTAGCGGAAAAACCTACAATGAGCAGTTCTTC. Its protein product is CAISSTSGKTYNEQFF.